This TCR beta chain derives from a study of Ad26.COV2.S vaccination and SARS-CoV-2 variants. The study, taken as a whole, reports: Post-vaccination breadth of spike-specific CD8+ and CD4+ T cell responses was reportedly substantial.

J lost 2 bases, V lost 8 bases, and 8 bases had no gene match. The germline gives CDR1 SNHLY, CDR2 FYNNEI. The CDR3 loop spans 14 amino acids. About this clone: Its antigen is as yet unknown.

TCRdb's table, derived via immunoSEQ multiplex PCR, lists solely in-frame clones and lacks some. The table shows about 350,000 clones, with around 92% occurring only once. This receptor was identified in a human donor who had recovered from COVID-19. V and J are TRBV2 and TRBJ1-1, with TRBD1 matching over 7 bases. The starting material was peripheral blood, obtained after recovery from COVID-19. The CDR3 coding sequence is TGTGCCAGCGGCCGACAGGGAACAAACACTGAAGCTTTCTTT. Translated: CASGRQGTNTEAFF.